Listed below are T cell receptor beta chains from one sample, sequenced in a study of monozygotic twins with inflammatory bowel disease. Following a re-call of the 5' RACE reads, TCRdb has one entry per CDR3 protein and lacks DNA. This repertoire comprises some 300,000 distinct CDR3 sequences; its ten largest clones make up 5.6%. The material sequenced was blood. The receptor source for this set is a human donor with ulcerative colitis or Crohn's disease, or a healthy co-twin of an affected twin (not recorded which). Both conserved end residues are part of each CDR3.

V	J	CDR3
TRBV28	TRBJ2-2	CASKTGVNTGELFF
TRBV10-3	TRBJ2-5	CAISELALPTQYF
TRBV19	TRBJ1-2	CASSDSTGTGANYGYTF
TRBV7-2	TRBJ1-1	CASSRGEGIMNTEAFF
TRBV5-1	TRBJ2-7	CASSYSTSPTSPEQYF
TRBV7-2	TRBJ1-3	CASSHQQGAPGNTIYF
TRBV20-1	TRBJ2-1	CSANGLVGYNEQFF
TRBV5-6	TRBJ2-1	CASSHTGAPYNEQFF
TRBV5-1	TRBJ2-3	CASSLGLNPWTSTDTQYF
TRBV28	TRBJ2-7	CASSLTGGQREQYF
TRBV5-1	TRBJ2-3	CASSYTGGDTQYF
TRBV5-1	TRBJ2-5	CASSGSGSKETQYF
TRBV4-3	TRBJ2-5	CASSQDRAGGGETQYF
TRBV14	TRBJ2-7	CASSRAWTSSYEQYF
TRBV7-8	TRBJ2-2	CASNTRGPGELFF
TRBV6-1	TRBJ1-5	CASSDGGGQPQHF
TRBV2	TRBJ1-1	CASVSGDAEAFF
TRBV14	TRBJ2-7	CASSQLVSYEQYF
TRBV9	TRBJ2-3	CASSRTGGEDTQYF
TRBV7-8	TRBJ2-7	CASSEPRRDRTYEQYF
TRBV3-1	TRBJ1-6	CASSQEDRDYSPLHF
TRBV6-5	TRBJ2-4	CASSSSWAGKNIQYF
TRBV11-2	TRBJ2-2	CASSLGGGNTGELFF
TRBV5-5	TRBJ1-4	CASSLGGVSEKLFF
TRBV7-2	TRBJ1-5	CASSLTWGSNQPQHF
TRBV19	TRBJ2-3	CASSTVKFNTQYF
TRBV30	TRBJ2-5	CATQGQETQYF
TRBV20-1	TRBJ2-7	CSAKLTAVSYEQYF
TRBV5-4	TRBJ1-4	CASSLARDRGFGEKLFF
TRBV2	TRBJ1-1	CASSLDLPNTEAFF
TRBV6-2/TRBV6-3	TRBJ2-7	CASSYEARLAYEQYF
TRBV6-5	TRBJ2-3	CASSSWDTHTDTQCF
TRBV4-1	TRBJ2-4	CASSQDAQEGKRIQYF
TRBV6-1	TRBJ2-7	CASRQTGSGGLEEQYF
TRBV10-3	TRBJ2-2	CAISVGLAAAGELFF
TRBV7-8	TRBJ1-5	CASNLRDNQPQHF
TRBV3-1	TRBJ2-3	CASSRREVAGANTQYF
TRBV12-3/TRBV12-4	TRBJ1-3	CASSSPPMGNTIYF
TRBV2	TRBJ1-5	CASSEARGSNQPQHF
TRBV11-2	TRBJ2-2	CASSPGLAVSNTGELFF
TRBV2	TRBJ1-5	CASSEGSTVHQHF
TRBV9	TRBJ2-2	CASSPDTDSYTGELFF
TRBV7-9	TRBJ1-6	CASSIGQGFSPLHF
TRBV20-1	TRBJ2-7	CSASGTSKYEQYF
TRBV15	TRBJ1-3	CATSKDRARNTIYF
TRBV29-1	TRBJ2-2	CSVGTYTGELFF
TRBV7-2	TRBJ2-2	CASSLRLAGANTGELFF
TRBV20-1	TRBJ2-1	CSATSVGGGSYNEQFF
TRBV7-2	TRBJ2-5	CASSLVGTGGQETQYF
TRBV6-1	TRBJ2-7	CASSPSGQGNYEQYF
TRBV12-3/TRBV12-4	TRBJ2-4	CASSSLKGSGIQYF
TRBV7-2	TRBJ2-3	CASSPSRQGTSTDTQYF